A selection of T cell receptor beta chains follows, all from one sample in a study of blood T cell repertoires in COVID-19. The method was immunoSEQ multiplex PCR; TCRdb's version includes in-frame clones alone and lacks a portion of them. Here the sample spans 350,000 to 450,000 clones, about 88% being singletons. Specimen: peripheral blood. These receptors originate from a woman between 35 and 50 years old with COVID-19, enrolled during active disease. Each CDR3 is given with its conserved first and last residue.

v_gene: TRBV7-2; CDR3aa: CASSSQGGDEQFF
v_gene: TRBV11-2; CDR3aa: CASSPGLAGPTDTQYF
v_gene: TRBV9; CDR3aa: CASSVVTGLNTEAFF
v_gene: TRBV10-1; CDR3aa: CAQLGLAGPLSYEQYF
v_gene: TRBV5-1; CDR3aa: CASSLGLRTGEETQYF
v_gene: TRBV24-1; CDR3aa: CATSDRGTNYGYTF
v_gene: TRBV10-3; CDR3aa: CAISPGQIKSYEQYF
v_gene: TRBV29-1; CDR3aa: CSVDSLAGGGSYNEQFF
v_gene: TRBV4-3; CDR3aa: CASSQPGTGGGTEAFF
v_gene: TRBV19; CDR3aa: CASSSTGSGQPQHF
v_gene: TRBV10-3; CDR3aa: CATMAPEIAYEQYF
v_gene: TRBV5-5; CDR3aa: CASSLGREETQYF
v_gene: TRBV29-1; CDR3aa: CSVRRGTEAFF
v_gene: TRBV25-1; CDR3aa: CASGRTGSPYGANVLTF
v_gene: TRBV6-2/TRBV6-3; CDR3aa: CASSYLNRVDGYTF
v_gene: TRBV7-2; CDR3aa: CASLSAGANTEAFF
v_gene: TRBV2; CDR3aa: CASSSSQGPYSNQPQHF
v_gene: TRBV5-8; CDR3aa: CASSLEGLAGLGQFF
v_gene: TRBV7-2; CDR3aa: CASSFGGGTGALDTQYF
v_gene: TRBV6-6; CDR3aa: CASSYSGRGVGEQYF
v_gene: TRBV3-1/TRBV3-2; CDR3aa: CASSHRGRNQPQHF
v_gene: TRBV6-5; CDR3aa: CASSFTSGGSGAQYF
v_gene: TRBV28; CDR3aa: CASSPGHPYEQYF
v_gene: TRBV6-2/TRBV6-3; CDR3aa: CASSYPGTGLEKLFF
v_gene: TRBV19; CDR3aa: CASSTLTAEGGYTF
v_gene: TRBV19; CDR3aa: CASINRGVGGELFF
v_gene: TRBV19; CDR3aa: CASSLQGAAFF
v_gene: TRBV29-1; CDR3aa: CSVELSGLAVYNEQFF
v_gene: TRBV27; CDR3aa: CASSTTGTYNSPLHF
v_gene: TRBV10-3; CDR3aa: CAISEQTGHGELFF
v_gene: TRBV6-5; CDR3aa: CASSFTDINEAFF
v_gene: TRBV3-1/TRBV3-2; CDR3aa: CASSQGYGGLFF